Each of the 20 T cell receptor beta chains below was sequenced from the same sample in a study of blood T cell repertoires in COVID-19 (dated by TCRdb to the early 2020s). Library prep was done by the immunoSEQ multiplex PCR assay. TCRdb retrieved this table from immuneACCESS and kept in-frame rearrangements only. Not all clones are present; in checked studies, unresolved V genes account for under half, and no reason is known for the remainder. The sample table contains some 150,000 clones; only one count was recorded for around 80% of them. Clones ranked in the top ten supply roughly 0.52% of the sample. The sample taken for sequencing was peripheral blood. The receptors were sampled from a man aged 55 to 70 with acute or convalescent COVID-19.

The rearrangement links TRBV7-2 to TRBJ2-2, with a tentative D call TRBD1 (5 bases). V was cut by 2 bases and J by 7 bases, with 14 bases left in between. CDR3 length: 15 amino acids. The germline V gene has CDR1 SGHTA and CDR2 FQGNSA. This chain's CDR3 is CASSLRTGAGGELFF. The CDR3 nucleotides read TGTGCCAGCAGCTTACGCACAGGCGCTGGCGGGGAGCTGTTTTTT.

This clone was seen only a few times. This chain links TRBV28 with TRBJ1-6; D uncertain. This CDR3 region has 16 residues. CDR1 and CDR2 from the germline V gene are MDHEN and SYDVKM. With 5 bases removed from V and 0 bases from J, the gap between germline ends came to 11 bases. The CDR3 DNA sequence: TGTGCCAGCAGTAACCCTCCGAGCTCCTATAATTCACCCCTCCACTTT. Protein: CASSNPPSSYNSPLHF.

V gene TRBV28 combines with J gene TRBJ2-1, with 8 bases identical to TRBD1. Trimming removed 5 bases from V and 6 bases from J; junction bases left unmatched: 9. CDR1 and CDR2 from the germline V gene are MDHEN and SYDVKM. The length of the CDR3 is 15 residues. The CDR3 loop is CASSTRDRLSNEQFF. The CDR3 nucleotides are TGTGCCAGCAGTACCAGGGACAGGCTTAGCAATGAGCAGTTCTTC.

This clone was observed once. The J gene is TRBJ2-7, the V gene TRBV4-1; 9 nucleotides match TRBD1. CDR3 size: 13 residues. Germline lookup yields CDR1 MGHRA and CDR2 YSYEKL. Unmatched junction bases numbered 4, after V lost 6 bases and J lost 4 bases. Written as DNA, the CDR3 is TGCGCCAGCAGGGGGACAGGGTTGTACGAGCAGTACTTC. This encodes CASRGTGLYEQYF.

The V gene is TRBV5-4, the J gene TRBJ2-2; no clear D gene. This CDR3 has 15 amino acids. V lost 4 bases to trimming and J lost 5 bases, with 15 bases between them. Germline values: CDR1 SGHNT, CDR2 YYREEE (reference sequence). The CDR3 DNA reads TGTGCCAGCAGCCGTGAACTATCCGGAACCGGGGAGCTGTTTTTT. This gives the protein CASSRELSGTGELFF.

V usage is TRBV7-9 and J usage is TRBJ2-1, with D possibly TRBD1 on 6 matching bases. The V gene lost 5 bases and the J gene lost 8 bases, with 22 bases spanning the gap. The CDR3 is 16 amino acids. In germline, CDR1 is SEHNR, CDR2 FQNEAQ (reference sequence). This chain's CDR3 is CASSVRGVIGGDEQFF. Here the CDR3 DNA reads TGTGCCAGCAGCGTCAGGGGAGTGATAGGTGGCGATGAGCAGTTCTTC.

The chain has TRBV27 and TRBJ1-6; possible D gene TRBD1, 5 bases. The germline gives CDR1 MNHEY, CDR2 SMNVEV (reference sequence). Trimming pared 6 bases from V and 0 bases from J, leaving 12 bases between. The CDR3 runs 16 residues. The CDR3 nucleotides read TGTGCCAGCAGGTGGGGGGGGAGCTCCTATAATTCACCCCTCCACTTT. Translation: CASRWGGSSYNSPLHF.

The rearrangement joins TRBV7-9 to TRBJ2-7; 7 bases fit TRBD1. Unmatched junction bases numbered 6, after V lost 3 bases and J lost 4 bases. Germline V CDR1 and CDR2: SEHNR, FQNEAQ (reference sequence). This CDR3 has 14 amino acids. The CDR3 DNA is TGTGCCAGCAGCTTCCGAGGACAGGTTTACGAGCAGTACTTC. As protein: CASSFRGQVYEQYF.

Here the CDR3 reads CATSPGATYNSPLHF. The CDR3 nucleotides are TGTGCCACCTCTCCAGGGGCGACTTATAATTCACCCCTCCACTTT. This chain joins TRBV6-5 and TRBJ1-6; a possible D gene is TRBD1 (6 bases). Germline values: CDR1 MNHEY, CDR2 SVGAGI. Trimming stripped 10 bases from V and 4 bases from J, with 17 bases between. The CDR3 loop spans 15 amino acids.

This clone was found once. The J gene is TRBJ1-6, the V gene TRBV28; 7 nucleotides align to TRBD1. In germline, CDR1 is MDHEN, CDR2 SYDVKM. The CDR3 is 16 amino acids. Trimming took 6 bases from V and 5 from J; bases not matched to a gene: 10. The DNA of the CDR3 is TGTGCCAGCAGGCCCGGGACAGCTCCTAATAATTCACCCCTCCACTTT. This encodes CASRPGTAPNNSPLHF.

J is TRBJ2-3 and V is TRBV2, with TRBD2 identical over 11 bases. The CDR3 has 17 residues. V lost 1 base, J lost 2 bases, and 5 bases stayed unmatched. Germline CDR1 reads SNHLY; CDR2 reads FYNNEI. The CDR3 nucleotides are TGTGCCAGCAGTGAAGGGCTACTAGCGGGAGCCACAGATACGCAGTATTTT. Its protein product is CASSEGLLAGATDTQYF.

The chain couples TRBV5-1 to TRBJ2-7; TRBD1 aligns across 11 bases. Per the germline V gene, CDR1 is SGHRS and CDR2 is YFSETQ. Trimming at V came to 4 bases and at J to 6 bases, leaving 9 bases not matched to a gene. The CDR3 contains 15 residues. The DNA of the CDR3 is TGCGCCAGCAGCGGACGGACAGGGGGCAGCGGCGAGCAGTACTTC. Protein product: CASSGRTGGSGEQYF.

V gene TRBV18 combines with J gene TRBJ2-7; 7 bases line up with TRBD1. CDR1 is KGHSH and CDR2 is LQKENI in the germline V gene. This CDR3 region has 15 residues. J was trimmed by 4 bases and V by 6 bases; bases with no gene match: 12. CDR3 coding DNA: TGTGCCAGCTCCCCTAGACAGGGTAATTGGTACGAGCAGTACTTC. Encoded protein: CASSPRQGNWYEQYF.

The chain carries TRBV30 and TRBJ2-5; TRBD2 matches 7 bases. Looked up from germline, CDR1 is GTSNPN and CDR2 is SVGIG (reference sequence). J lost 5 bases, V lost 2 bases, and 5 bases had no gene match. CDR3 size: 13 residues. The CDR3 bases are TGTGCCTGGAGTACCAGCGGGACGGAGACCCAGTACTTC. Protein product: CAWSTSGTETQYF.

The J gene is TRBJ1-4, the V gene TRBV18; TRBD1 aligns across 8 bases. V was clipped by 0 bases and J by 8 bases; unmatched bases: 5. Germline CDR1 reads KGHSH; CDR2 reads LQKENI. This CDR3 is 15 amino acids long. The CDR3 nucleotides are TGTGCCAGCTCACCACCGACAGGGGCGGAGGAAAAACTGTTTTTT. Its translation: CASSPPTGAEEKLFF.

J is TRBJ1-4 and V is TRBV3-1 (or the pseudogene TRBV3-2); 10 positions match TRBD1. This CDR3 is 14 amino acids long. J lost 8 bases, V lost 5 bases, and 5 bases had no gene match. Germline CDR1 reads LGHDT; CDR2 reads YNNKEL (reference sequence). The CDR3 DNA sequence: TGTGCCAGCAGCAGACAGGGGGCAGGAGAAAAACTGTTTTTT. Its protein is CASSRQGAGEKLFF.

With respect to this clone: The sample contains more than one DNA sequence encoding this CDR3. This chain joins TRBV6-5 and TRBJ2-7; D is unclear. V lost 6 bases and J 4 bases, leaving 7 bases between the germline ends. This CDR3 is 11 amino acids long. In germline, CDR1 is MNHEY, CDR2 SVGAGI. This CDR3 is CASRSRYEQYF. CDR3 sequence (DNA): TGTGCCAGCAGATCGAGATACGAGCAGTACTTC.

The chain links TRBV19 to TRBJ2-6; D gene ambiguous. Trimming shortened V by 5 bases and J by 0 bases, and 8 bases separated the two germline ends. Germline V gene data show CDR1 as LNHDA and CDR2 as SQIVND (reference sequence). The CDR3 runs 15 residues. DNA of the CDR3: TGTGCCAGTAGTTACTGGTCCTCTGGGGCCAACGTCCTGACTTTC. It translates to CASSYWSSGANVLTF.

J is TRBJ2-1 and V is TRBV7-9, with TRBD2 as a possible D gene (6 bases). Trimming removed 8 bases at V and 0 bases at J, with 11 bases between. In germline, CDR1 is SEHNR, CDR2 FQNEAQ (reference sequence). The CDR3 extends over 14 amino acids. The CDR3 loop reads CASAETSSYNEQFF. The CDR3 nucleotides are TGTGCCAGCGCAGAGACTAGCTCCTACAATGAGCAGTTCTTC.

Only a few counts were recorded for this clone. The chain carries TRBV9 and TRBJ2-7, with 8 bases fitting TRBD2. The length of the CDR3 is 14 residues. In germline, CDR1 is SGDLS, CDR2 YYNGEE. V lost 0 bases to trimming and J lost 5 bases; unmatched junction nucleotides: 4. The CDR3 sequence: CASSVGPAGDEQYF. The CDR3 nucleotides read TGTGCCAGCAGCGTAGGCCCAGCGGGAGACGAGCAGTACTTC.